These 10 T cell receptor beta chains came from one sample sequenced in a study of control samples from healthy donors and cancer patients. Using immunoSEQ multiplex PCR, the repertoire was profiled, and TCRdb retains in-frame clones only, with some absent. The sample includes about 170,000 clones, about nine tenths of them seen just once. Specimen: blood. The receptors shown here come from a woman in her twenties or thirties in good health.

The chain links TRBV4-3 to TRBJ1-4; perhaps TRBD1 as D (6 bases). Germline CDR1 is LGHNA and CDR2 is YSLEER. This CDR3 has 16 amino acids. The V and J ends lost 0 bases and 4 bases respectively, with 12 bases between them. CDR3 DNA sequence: TGCGCCAGCAGCCAAGACCGGGAGGGGGGTAATGAAAAACTGTTTTTT. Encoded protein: CASSQDREGGNEKLFF.

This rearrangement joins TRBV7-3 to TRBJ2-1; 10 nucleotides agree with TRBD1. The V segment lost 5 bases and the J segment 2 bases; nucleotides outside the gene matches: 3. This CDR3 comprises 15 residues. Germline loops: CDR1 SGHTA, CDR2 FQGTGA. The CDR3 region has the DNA TGTGCCAGCAGCCCGGGACAGGGGACCTACAATGAGCAGTTCTTC. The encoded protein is CASSPGQGTYNEQFF.

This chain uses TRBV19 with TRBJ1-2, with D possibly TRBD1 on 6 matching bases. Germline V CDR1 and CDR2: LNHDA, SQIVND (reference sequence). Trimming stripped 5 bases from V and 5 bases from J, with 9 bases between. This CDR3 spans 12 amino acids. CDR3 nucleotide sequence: TGTGCCAGTAGTCCCGGACAGTATGGCTACACCTTC. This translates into CASSPGQYGYTF.

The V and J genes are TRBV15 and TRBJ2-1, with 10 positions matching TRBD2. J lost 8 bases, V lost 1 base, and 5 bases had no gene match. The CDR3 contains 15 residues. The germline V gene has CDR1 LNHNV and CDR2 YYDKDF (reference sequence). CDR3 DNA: TGTGCCACCAGCAGAGGCGCTAGCGGGAGTGATGAGCAGTTCTTC. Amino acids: CATSRGASGSDEQFF.

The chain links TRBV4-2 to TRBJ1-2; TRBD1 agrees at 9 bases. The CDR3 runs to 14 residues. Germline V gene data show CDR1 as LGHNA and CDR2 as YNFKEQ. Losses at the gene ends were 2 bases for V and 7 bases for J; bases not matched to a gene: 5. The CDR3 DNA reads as TGTGCCAGCAGCCAACCCGGACAGGGGCCTGGCTACACCTTC. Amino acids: CASSQPGQGPGYTF.

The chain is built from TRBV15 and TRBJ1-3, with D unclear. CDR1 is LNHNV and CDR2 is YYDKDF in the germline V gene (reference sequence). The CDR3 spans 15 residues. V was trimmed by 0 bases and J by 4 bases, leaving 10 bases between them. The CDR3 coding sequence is TGTGCCACCAGCAGAGATGCGAGGGTCGGAAACACCATATATTTT. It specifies CATSRDARVGNTIYF.

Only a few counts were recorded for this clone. The CDR3 loop reads CASTRGYYGYTF. Here the CDR3 DNA reads TGTGCCAGCACTCGGGGATACTATGGCTACACCTTC. V is TRBV28 and J is TRBJ1-2, with unresolved D. CDR1 MDHEN and CDR2 SYDVKM come from the germline V gene. V was shortened by 7 bases and J by 3 bases, with 9 bases between the two germline ends. The CDR3 has 12 amino acids.

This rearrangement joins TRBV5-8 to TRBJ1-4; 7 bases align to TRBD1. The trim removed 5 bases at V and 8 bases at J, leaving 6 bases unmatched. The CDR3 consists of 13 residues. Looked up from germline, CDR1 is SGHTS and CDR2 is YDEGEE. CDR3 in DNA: TGTGCCAGCAGTAGACAGGGAGGGGAAAAACTGTTTTTT. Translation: CASSRQGGEKLFF.

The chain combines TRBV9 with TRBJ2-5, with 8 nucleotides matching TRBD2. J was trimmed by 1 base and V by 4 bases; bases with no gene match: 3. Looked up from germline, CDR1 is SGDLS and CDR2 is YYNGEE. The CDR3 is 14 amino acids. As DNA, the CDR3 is TGTGCCAGCAGCCCAACTAGCGGCCAAGAGACCCAGTACTTC. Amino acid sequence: CASSPTSGQETQYF.

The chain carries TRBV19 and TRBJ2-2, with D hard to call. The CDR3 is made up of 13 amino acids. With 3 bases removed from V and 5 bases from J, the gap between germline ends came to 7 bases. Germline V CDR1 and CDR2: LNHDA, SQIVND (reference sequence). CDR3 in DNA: TGTGCCAGTAGTATGGGTAGAACCGGGGAGCTGTTTTTT. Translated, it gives CASSMGRTGELFF.